The clone carrying this T cell receptor (beta chain) was observed a few times. Its target is not known. The CDR3 is 16 residues long. Per the germline V gene, CDR1 is DFQATT and CDR2 is SNEGSKA (reference sequence). Trimming removed 0 bases from V and 6 bases from J; junction bases left unmatched: 10. TCRdb reanalysed the reads using MiXCR and keeps one entry per CDR3 protein. The sample includes roughly 80,000 distinct CDR3 sequences, roughly a quarter of them seen just once. The source of the sample is a study of T cell repertoires in cytomegalovirus infection. Specimen: CD8+ T cells from cultured PBMCs, collected from culture after CMV antigen stimulation. The chain employs TRBV20-1 and TRBJ2-1, with 8 nucleotides matching TRBD2. This TCR came from a human donor in good health (CMV status not recorded). Some clones in this sample may be carry-over from other donors' samples. The chain's CDR3 is CSARDLRTSSGNEQFF. CDR3 bases: TGCAGTGCTAGAGACCTCCGGACTAGCTCTGGCAATGAGCAGTTCTTC.